This entry lists 10 T cell receptor beta chains sequenced from one sample in a study of spatial heterogeneity in lung cancer. MiXCR was run by TCRdb on the 5' RACE reads, yielding one entry per CDR3 protein. Of about 75,000 distinct CDR3 sequences listed, less than 15% were seen once; the top ten hold under 7.5%. Time point reported: sample taken at primary tumor resection. Researchers sequenced whole RNA taken from tumor, nontumor lung or frozen PBMC without sorting. Sequencing used PBMCs, obtained at surgery. The source is a male donor with early-stage non-small cell lung cancer.

The gene calls are TRBV7-2 and TRBJ1-2, with D tentatively TRBD1 (6 bases). The V gene lost 0 bases and the J gene lost 8 bases, with 10 bases spanning the gap. Germline loops: CDR1 SGHTA, CDR2 FQGNSA. The CDR3 spans 13 residues. CDR3 protein: CASSLAQGRGYTF. The CDR3 bases are TGTGCCAGCAGCTTAGCCCAGGGGCGCGGCTACACCTTC. The full variable domain, its missing parts supplied by reference TRBV7-2 and TRBJ1-2, is GAGVSQSPSNKVTEKGKDVELRCDPISGHTALYWYRQSLGQGLEFLIYFQGNSAPDKSGLPSDRFSAERTGGSVSTLTIQRTQQEDSAVYLCASSLAQGRGYTFGSGTRLTVV.

This clonotype showed up just a few times. V and J are TRBV13 and TRBJ2-1; TRBD2 matches 7 bases. Germline lookup yields CDR1 PRHDT and CDR2 FYEKMQ (reference sequence). The CDR3 is made up of 16 amino acids. The V segment lost 5 bases and the J segment 7 bases; nucleotides outside the gene matches: 14. CDR3 residues: CASSPRGAGVINEQFF. DNA of the CDR3: TGTGCCAGCAGCCCGCGCGGGGCGGGAGTGATTAATGAGCAGTTCTTC.

A few counts support this clonotype. J is TRBJ1-2 and V is TRBV7-9; D unclear. The V end was cut by 2 bases, the J end by 4 bases, with 8 bases between. This CDR3 contains 13 residues. Germline CDR1 reads SEHNR; CDR2 reads FQNEAQ (reference sequence). CDR3 sequence: CASSLTVSYGYTF. The CDR3 DNA reads TGTGCCAGCAGCTTAACGGTGTCCTATGGCTACACCTTC. The full variable domain, rest sourced from reference TRBV7-9 and TRBJ1-2, is DTGVSQNPRHKITKRGQNVTFRCDPISEHNRLYWYRQTLGQGPEFLTYFQNEAQLEKSRLLSDRFSAERPKGSFSTLEIQRTEQGDSAMYLCASSLTVSYGYTFGSGTRLTVV.

This clonotype has just a few counts. J is TRBJ2-1 and V is TRBV7-3; possible D gene TRBD2, 5 bases. The CDR3 runs 14 residues. The V gene lost 5 bases and the J gene lost 0 bases, with 8 bases spanning the gap. Per germline, CDR1 SGHTA and CDR2 FQGTGA. CDR3 nucleotide sequence: TGTGCCAGCAGCCCAGCGGCCTCCTACAATGAGCAGTTCTTC. Translated, it gives CASSPAASYNEQFF.

This rearrangement joins TRBV5-4 to TRBJ1-2, with 7 bases identical to TRBD1. This CDR3 is 15 amino acids long. Germline V gene data show CDR1 as SGHNT and CDR2 as YYREEE (reference sequence). After removal of 4 bases from V and 1 base from J, the junction contained 7 bases not matched to a gene. The CDR3 region is CASSLRQGGNYGYTF. The CDR3 DNA sequence: TGTGCCAGCAGCCTAAGACAGGGAGGTAACTATGGCTACACCTTC.

This clonotype showed up many times. This sequence joins TRBV6-5 and TRBJ2-3, with 7 bases lining up with TRBD2. CDR1 MNHEY and CDR2 SVGAGI come from the germline V gene. The CDR3 sequence is 15 residues long. The J segment lost 0 bases and the V segment lost 6 bases, leaving 6 bases of the junction unmatched. The DNA of the CDR3 is TGTGCCAGCAGCTCCCCGCGGGGGAGCACAGATACGCAGTATTTT. This sequence encodes CASSSPRGSTDTQYF.

This clonotype came up many times. V gene TRBV5-1 combines with J gene TRBJ1-5; 7 bases align to TRBD1. The V gene end was trimmed by 1 base and the J gene end by 2 bases; junction bases not matched to a gene: 0. Looked up from germline, CDR1 is SGHRS and CDR2 is YFSETQ. The CDR3 runs to 14 residues. CDR3 sequence reads: CASSLTGGNQPQHF. The CDR3 DNA follows: TGCGCCAGCAGCTTGACAGGGGGCAATCAGCCCCAGCATTTT.

This clonotype has just a few counts. The V and J genes are TRBV12-3 or TRBV12-4 and TRBJ2-3; 8 bases line up with TRBD1. V lost 7 bases to trimming and J lost 3 bases; unmatched junction nucleotides: 12. The CDR3 extends over 16 amino acids. The CDR3 coding sequence is TGTGCCAGCATCCCAGAGTTCACAGGGGGGACAGATACGCAGTATTTT. This encodes CASIPEFTGGTDTQYF.

This clonotype occurred a few times. This CDR3 reads CAISESMTASTDTQYF. The CDR3 DNA sequence: TGTGCCATCAGTGAGTCTATGACAGCTAGCACAGATACGCAGTATTTT. The rearrangement links TRBV10-3 to TRBJ2-3, with a possible D match to TRBD1 (5 bases). This CDR3 comprises 16 residues. The V and J ends lost 0 bases and 0 bases respectively, with 10 bases between them. In germline, CDR1 is ENHRY, CDR2 SYGVKD.

This clonotype was observed a few times. The chain is built from TRBV7-3 and TRBJ1-1; possible D gene TRBD1, 6 bases. Germline V gene sequence: CDR1 SGHTA, CDR2 FQGTGA. Trimming left V 4 bases short and J 4 bases short, with 16 bases between. The CDR3 totals 15 residues. CDR3 protein: CASSSQAGGLTEAFF. CDR3 in DNA: TGTGCCAGCAGCTCGCAGGCGGGGGGCCTCACTGAAGCTTTCTTT.